These 24 T cell receptor beta chains were sequenced from one sample in a study of CD8 T cells in ankylosing spondylitis. MiXCR was run by TCRdb on the 5' RACE reads, yielding one entry per CDR3 protein. This table holds 150,000 to 200,000 distinct CDR3 sequences, roughly 13% found once. Material: blood, either unsorted or a sorted T cell fraction (not recorded which). The receptors here all came from a female donor with ankylosing spondylitis or in good health (not recorded which).

This clonotype was seen many times. The rearrangement uses TRBV9 and TRBJ2-3; 7 nucleotides match TRBD1. CDR1 and CDR2 (germline): SGDLS, YYNGEE. The V segment lost 4 bases and the J segment 0 bases; nucleotides outside the gene matches: 5. The CDR3 totals 15 residues. The chain's CDR3 is CASSPRDSSTDTQYF. The DNA of the CDR3 is TGTGCCAGCAGCCCCCGGGACAGTAGCACAGATACGCAGTATTTT.

This clonotype was recorded at least ten times. The chain is built from TRBV5-1 and TRBJ2-2; TRBD1 is a possible D gene (5 bases). The CDR3 totals 15 residues. The germline V and J ends were trimmed by 6 bases and 0 bases, with 12 bases remaining between them. Germline loops: CDR1 SGHRS, CDR2 YFSETQ. CDR3 in DNA: TGCGCCAGCAACTTAGACAGTCCGAACACCGGGGAGCTGTTTTTT. Translating gives CASNLDSPNTGELFF.

This clonotype was detected many times. The chain employs TRBV24-1 and TRBJ2-1; TRBD2 is a possible D gene (6 bases). The CDR3 sequence is 16 residues long. The germline V gene encodes CDR1 KGHDR and CDR2 SFDVKD. V was shortened by 5 bases and J by 0 bases, with 13 bases between the two germline ends. Here the CDR3 reads CATSADYAHSYNEQFF. DNA for the CDR3: TGTGCCACCAGTGCGGACTACGCACACTCCTACAATGAGCAGTTCTTC.

This clonotype was observed a few times. The chain couples TRBV5-5 to TRBJ1-2; TRBD1 matches at 7 bases. CDR1 and CDR2 (germline): SGHKS, YYEKEE (reference sequence). With 6 bases clipped from V and 4 bases from J, the junction kept 6 bases outside the gene matches. This CDR3 has 13 residues. The CDR3, as DNA: TGTGCCAGCAACCCATGGGACAGCTATGGCTACACCTTC. It specifies CASNPWDSYGYTF.

This clonotype was seen ten or more times. The V call is TRBV7-2, the J call TRBJ1-4; D remains ambiguous. Trimming shortened V by 5 bases and J by 8 bases, and 12 bases separated the two germline ends. The CDR3 is 13 amino acids. Per the germline V gene, CDR1 is SGHTA and CDR2 is FQGNSA. CDR3 in amino acids: CASSRDKMEKLFF. CDR3 sequence (DNA): TGTGCCAGCAGCCGAGACAAGATGGAAAAACTGTTTTTT.

This clonotype was observed at least ten times. V and J are TRBV20-1 and TRBJ1-2; D not resolved. Germline loops: CDR1 DFQATT, CDR2 SNEGSKA (reference sequence). The germline V and J ends were trimmed by 1 base and 8 bases, with 23 bases remaining between them. This CDR3 spans 16 amino acids. CDR3 nucleotides: TGCAGTGCTAGAGTTAACTTAGGGAAGTTATCGTTGGGCTACACCTTC. Its translation is CSARVNLGKLSLGYTF.

This clonotype has at least ten counts. This chain connects TRBV18 to TRBJ2-1; possibly TRBD1 for D (7 bases). This CDR3 is 16 amino acids long. Trimming removed 2 bases from V and 8 bases from J, with 19 bases in between. Germline CDR1 is KGHSH and CDR2 is LQKENI. The CDR3 region is CASSPVRQGGAYEQFF. The CDR3 coding sequence is TGTGCCAGCTCACCAGTCAGACAGGGAGGTGCTTATGAGCAGTTCTTC.

This rearrangement joins TRBV20-1 to TRBJ1-3; D ambiguous. Trimming cost V 0 bases and J 1 base, with 4 bases left between them. The germline V gene has CDR1 DFQATT and CDR2 SNEGSKA (reference sequence). The CDR3 totals 13 residues. In DNA form, the CDR3 reads TGCAGTGCTAGAGACGGTTCTGGAAACACCATATATTTT. Its translation: CSARDGSGNTIYF.

This clonotype was observed many times. The chain uses TRBV4-3 and TRBJ2-5, with a tentative D call TRBD2 (5 bases). The V end was cut by 4 bases, the J end by 2 bases, with 14 bases between. The CDR3 consists of 15 residues. Germline V lookup: CDR1 LGHNA, CDR2 YSLEER. The CDR3 spells CASSPHLTGQETQYF. CDR3 nucleotides: TGCGCCAGCAGCCCACACCTCACGGGACAAGAGACCCAGTACTTC.

This clonotype has ten or more counts. The chain employs TRBV20-1 and TRBJ1-5, with D perhaps TRBD1 (5 bases). The CDR3 totals 15 residues. Trimming removed 2 bases at V and 7 bases at J, with 18 bases between. Germline V lookup: CDR1 DFQATT, CDR2 SNEGSKA (reference sequence). The CDR3 region is CSARRSGGGHQPQHF. The CDR3 DNA sequence: TGCAGTGCTAGAAGATCCGGGGGAGGCCACCAGCCCCAGCATTTT.

This clonotype came up many times. The rearrangement uses TRBV27 and TRBJ2-1; 7 bases map to TRBD1. Germline V gene lookup returns CDR1 MNHEY and CDR2 SMNVEV (reference sequence). Germline trimming cut 4 bases from V and 10 bases from J; bases unmatched to any gene: 7. CDR3 size: 13 residues. The CDR3, as DNA: TGTGCCAGCAGTTCCCGAGGACAGGCGGAGCAGTTCTTC. Residues: CASSSRGQAEQFF.

The chain joins TRBV7-2 to TRBJ1-5, with 7 bases matching TRBD1. V shed 4 bases, J shed 11 bases, and the junction held 5 bases outside the gene matches. The length of the CDR3 is 12 residues. The germline gives CDR1 SGHTA, CDR2 FQGNSA. CDR3 in DNA: TGTGCCAGCAGCTCGCAGGGACAGTCCCAGCATTTT. Translating gives CASSSQGQSQHF.

This clonotype was detected only a few times. The J gene is TRBJ1-5, the V gene TRBV7-9, with D perhaps TRBD1 (5 bases). Germline CDR1 reads SEHNR; CDR2 reads FQNEAQ (reference sequence). The V gene lost 2 bases and the J gene lost 1 base, with 15 bases spanning the gap. The CDR3 is 17 amino acids. The CDR3 coding sequence is TGTGCCAGCAGCTTATATAGGGGTGTGCTCAGCAATCAGCCCCAGCATTTT. Amino acid sequence: CASSLYRGVLSNQPQHF.

The sample holds many counts of this clonotype. The chain recombines TRBV28 with TRBJ1-6; D is ambiguous. In germline, CDR1 is MDHEN, CDR2 SYDVKM. This CDR3 region has 14 residues. V lost 5 bases, J lost 7 bases, and 12 bases lay in between. This CDR3 is CASSLSMGNSPLHF. The CDR3 coding sequence is TGTGCCAGCAGTCTATCAATGGGCAATTCACCCCTCCACTTT. The variable domain in full, with the rest retrieved from reference TRBV28 and TRBJ1-6, is DVKVTQSSRYLVKRTGEKVFLECVQDMDHENMFWYRQDPGLGLRLIYFSYDVKMKEKGDIPEGYSVSREKKERFSLILESASTNQTSMYLCASSLSMGNSPLHFGNGTRLTVT.

This clonotype appeared many times. The rearrangement joins TRBV7-2 to TRBJ1-2, with D unresolved. V was cut by 7 bases and J by 8 bases, with 14 bases left in between. Germline CDR1 and CDR2: SGHTA and FQGNSA. The CDR3 runs 12 residues. CDR3 loop: CASTRGGFGYTF. The CDR3 nucleotides are TGTGCCAGCACCCGCGGCGGGTTCGGCTACACCTTC.

The sample holds many counts of this clonotype. This rearrangement joins TRBV5-5 to TRBJ1-2, with 7 bases identical to TRBD1. The CDR3 has 15 residues. V shed 0 bases and J 1 base; nucleotides not matched to a gene: 3. Looked up from germline, CDR1 is SGHKS and CDR2 is YYEKEE (reference sequence). This CDR3 is CASSLDRGGNYGYTF. CDR3 sequence (DNA): TGTGCCAGCAGCTTGGACAGGGGAGGTAACTATGGCTACACCTTC.

About this clonotype: Just one base apart from a much larger clone, this may be a read error. CDR3 DNA sequence: TGTGCCAGCAGCCCCCCGTGGCGACCCACAGATACGCAGTATTTT. Translating gives CASSPPWRPTDTQYF. This chain uses TRBV11-2 with TRBJ2-3, with D hard to call. V lost 5 bases to trimming and J lost 2 bases, with 14 bases between them. The CDR3 contains 15 residues. Germline V lookup: CDR1 SGHAT, CDR2 FQNNGV.

There are a few counts of this clonotype. This rearrangement joins TRBV5-1 to TRBJ2-7; D remains unclear. Germline V CDR1 and CDR2: SGHRS, YFSETQ. The CDR3 sequence is 13 residues long. Trimming pared 2 bases from V and 1 base from J, leaving 7 bases between. The DNA for the CDR3 is TGCGCCAGCAGCTTAACTTTTTCCTACGAGCAGTACTTC. Translating it yields CASSLTFSYEQYF.

This clonotype was counted many times. The chain joins TRBV27 to TRBJ2-3, with D hard to call. CDR1 and CDR2 (germline): MNHEY, SMNVEV (reference sequence). V gave up 7 bases and J gave up 5 bases, with 19 bases separating them. The CDR3 totals 15 residues. In DNA form, the CDR3 reads TGTGCCAGCACCTTTTGGGGAAGGAGTGAAGATACGCAGTATTTT. Its protein product is CASTFWGRSEDTQYF.

The table lists this clonotype with many counts. The chain employs TRBV24-1 and TRBJ1-4; possibly TRBD1 for D (5 bases). The V end lost 2 bases, the J end lost 8 bases, and 11 bases lay between the germline ends. CDR1 is KGHDR, CDR2 SFDVKD, per germline. The CDR3 loop spans 14 amino acids. The CDR3 bases are TGTGCCACCAGTGATTCCGGGCGGGACGAAAAACTGTTTTTT. Protein: CATSDSGRDEKLFF.

The table lists this clonotype with a few counts. The V gene is TRBV12-3 or TRBV12-4, the J gene TRBJ1-4; D is possibly TRBD1 (5 bases). This CDR3 spans 12 amino acids. Trimming left V 3 bases short and J 8 bases short, with 7 bases between. CDR3 in DNA: TGTGCCAGCAGTTTTTGGGGGGAAAAACTGTTTTTT. This translates into CASSFWGEKLFF.

To note about this clonotype: One base away lies a much larger clone, so this may be a sequencing read error. The rearrangement joins TRBV4-3 to TRBJ2-7; D gene ambiguous. CDR3 length: 14 residues. Germline assignment: CDR1 LGHNA and CDR2 YSLEER. The CDR3 region is CASSQGLRAYEQCF. CDR3 DNA: TGCGCCAGCAGCCAAGGGCTTCGTGCCTACGAGCAGTGCTTC.

This clonotype was seen ten or more times. This sequence joins TRBV12-3 or TRBV12-4 and TRBJ1-1; tentatively, D is TRBD1 (6 bases). V was clipped by 6 bases and J by 2 bases, with 13 bases between them. This CDR3 has 14 amino acids. The CDR3 sequence: CASSLQGFNTEAFF. CDR3 sequence (DNA): TGTGCCAGCAGCCTACAGGGTTTTAACACTGAAGCTTTCTTT.

This clonotype was recorded at least ten times. The chain uses TRBV9 and TRBJ2-7; 8 positions match TRBD1. This CDR3 is 16 amino acids long. V dropped 3 bases and J dropped 4; count of bases not matched to a gene: 12. The germline gives CDR1 SGDLS, CDR2 YYNGEE. The chain's CDR3 is CASSAGLETGAYEQYF. The CDR3, as DNA: TGTGCCAGCAGCGCCGGTCTCGAGACAGGGGCATACGAGCAGTACTTC. The complete variable domain, with remaining parts taken from reference TRBV9 and TRBJ2-7, reads DSGVTQTPKHLITATGQRVTLRCSPRSGDLSVYWYQQSLDQGLQFLIQYYNGEERAKGNILERFSAQQFPDLHSELNLSSLELGDSALYFCASSAGLETGAYEQYFGPGTRLTVT.